The clone carrying this TCR beta chain was observed a handful of times. The data originate from a study of beta chain features in type 1 diabetes. In the study overall: Similarity in age, gender and cell yields was seen between patients and healthy donors.

Germline trimming cut 9 bases from V and 2 bases from J; bases unmatched to any gene: 2. Germline CDR1 is SGHTA and CDR2 is FQGNSA. The CDR3 runs to 14 residues. Isolated RNA was reverse transcribed in full, so expressed TCRB transcripts were sequenced. The average read count of naive, central memory and regulatory T cell samples was about 3.3 million. The data were produced by immunoSEQ multiplex PCR, yet TCRdb's version contains in-frame clones alone and is incomplete. The data show 350,000 or so clones, with 20% seen just once and around 0.044% held by the top ten. Only one heparinised blood draw was taken per donor, and its volume averaged around 100 mL.

Sequenced: naive CD4+ T cells from blood. The rearrangement links TRBV7-2 to TRBJ2-2, with TRBD2 identical over 11 bases. The source is a young woman in good health. The DNA for the CDR3 is TGTGCCAGGAGACTAGCGGGAAACACCGGGGAGCTGTTTTTT. This codes for CARRLAGNTGELFF.